Listed here are 28 T cell receptor beta chains from one sample, sequenced in a study of monozygotic twins with inflammatory bowel disease. TCRdb reworked the 5' RACE reads into one entry per CDR3 protein, no DNA. Here the sample table reports about 380,000 distinct CDR3 sequences. Sequencing used blood. The receptors here all came from a human donor with ulcerative colitis or Crohn's disease, or a healthy co-twin of an affected twin (not recorded which).

The rearrangement links TRBV12-3 or TRBV12-4 to TRBJ2-5; checking the TCRdb D call of TRBD1 is not possible without DNA. The CDR3 is made up of 15 amino acids. CDR3 loop: CASSPGTVGAETQYF.

The genes are TRBV5-1 and TRBJ2-1; the TRBD1 assignment by TCRdb is unverifiable without DNA. The V gene's germline CDR1 is SGHRS and CDR2 YFSETQ. The CDR3 covers 14 residues. The CDR3 loop reads CASRGQGRGNEQFF.

The V and J genes are TRBV29-1 and TRBJ2-1; TCRdb's D gene call, TRBD1, goes unchecked for lack of DNA. Germline loops: CDR1 SQVTM, CDR2 ANQGSEA. The CDR3 is 13 amino acids. This CDR3 reads CSVEGDGYNEQFF.

The V and J genes are TRBV28 and TRBJ2-5. Germline CDR1 reads MDHEN; CDR2 reads SYDVKM. The CDR3 totals 13 residues. CDR3 region: CASSLVSQETQYF.

The chain recombines TRBV7-9 with TRBJ2-3; TCRdb gives TRBD2 as the D gene, but with no DNA this cannot be confirmed. This CDR3 region has 16 residues. Germline-derived CDR1 and CDR2 are SEHNR and FQNEAQ (reference sequence). CDR3 protein: CASSLSSGGAADTQYF.

V usage is TRBV19 and J usage is TRBJ2-5; checking the TCRdb D call of TRBD1 is not possible without DNA. Germline lookup yields CDR1 LNHDA and CDR2 SQIVND (reference sequence). The CDR3 is 13 residues long. CDR3 in amino acids: CASTGQLQETQYF.

The V gene is TRBV9, the J gene TRBJ2-7; absent DNA, TCRdb's TRBD1 call cannot be checked. CDR1 and CDR2 (germline): SGDLS, YYNGEE. This CDR3 region has 15 residues. CDR3 sequence reads: CASSVEGQGGVEQYF.

The V call is TRBV18, the J call TRBJ2-5; TCRdb picks TRBD2, but there is no DNA to check that call. The CDR3 sequence is 17 residues long. Looked up from germline, CDR1 is KGHSH and CDR2 is LQKENI. The chain's CDR3 is CASSQYRASGAQETQYF. Full variable domain (rest looked up from reference TRBV18 and TRBJ2-5): NAGVMQNPRHLVRRRGQEARLRCSPMKGHSHVYWYRQLPEEGLKFMVYLQKENIIDESGMPKERFSAEFPKEGPSILRIQQVVRGDSAAYFCASSQYRASGAQETQYFGPGTRLLVL.

The V call is TRBV5-1, the J call TRBJ1-4; TCRdb's D call, TRBD1, is unchecked because there is no DNA. The CDR3 length is 16 residues. Germline values: CDR1 SGHRS, CDR2 YFSETQ. The CDR3 sequence is CASSDPRTGGREKLFF.

The chain combines TRBV7-9 with TRBJ2-7. The germline V gene encodes CDR1 SEHNR and CDR2 FQNEAQ (reference sequence). The CDR3 sequence is 15 residues long. The CDR3 spells CASSLLTGTTYEQYF.

The chain recombines TRBV6-5 with TRBJ1-2; TCRdb picks TRBD1, but there is no DNA to check that call. Germline values: CDR1 MNHEY, CDR2 SVGAGI. The CDR3 runs to 16 residues. CDR3 residues: CASSWGDRPLSDGYTF.

This chain links TRBV28 with TRBJ2-1; TCRdb names TRBD2, which stays unverified in the absence of DNA. The CDR3 is 15 amino acids. The germline V gene has CDR1 MDHEN and CDR2 SYDVKM. CDR3 region: CASRYSSGGSNEQFF. The variable domain in full, with the rest retrieved from reference TRBV28 and TRBJ2-1, is DVKVTQSSRYLVKRTGEKVFLECVQDMDHENMFWYRQDPGLGLRLIYFSYDVKMKEKGDIPEGYSVSREKKERFSLILESASTNQTSMYLCASRYSSGGSNEQFFGPGTRLTVL.

This chain links TRBV4-3 with TRBJ2-7; TCRdb designates TRBD1, a call that cannot be tested without DNA. The germline V gene encodes CDR1 LGHNA and CDR2 YSLEER. The CDR3 runs to 16 residues. The CDR3 sequence is CASSQDPLRGAYEQYF.

This chain connects TRBV2 to TRBJ2-4; the TCRdb call, TRBD1, lacks DNA for checking. Per the germline V gene, CDR1 is SNHLY and CDR2 is FYNNEI. The CDR3 loop spans 16 amino acids. The chain's CDR3 is CASSDWGPLAKNIQYF.

This chain uses TRBV20-1 with TRBJ1-5. Germline CDR1 reads DFQATT; CDR2 reads SNEGSKA (reference sequence). This CDR3 contains 14 residues. The CDR3 sequence: CSAREQLSNQPQHF.

This chain links TRBV6-2 or TRBV6-3 with TRBJ2-2; TCRdb proposes TRBD1, but this gene call is untestable without DNA. Germline V CDR1 and CDR2: MNHEY, SVGEGT. The CDR3 length is 16 residues. The CDR3 reads CASSYGSGGRTGELFF.

The chain combines TRBV5-1 with TRBJ2-1; TCRdb lists TRBD1, though no DNA is available to test this call. The CDR3 contains 15 residues. CDR1 and CDR2 from the germline V gene are SGHRS and YFSETQ. The CDR3 protein is CASSLEGQEYNEQFF.

This sequence joins TRBV7-6 and TRBJ2-7. Germline V gives CDR1 SGHVS, CDR2 FNYEAQ. This CDR3 region has 13 residues. The CDR3 here is CASSSRTAYEQYF.

The chain couples TRBV20-1 to TRBJ2-5; no DNA is available, so the TRBD1 call from TCRdb remains unchecked. This CDR3 comprises 13 residues. Germline loops: CDR1 DFQATT, CDR2 SNEGSKA (reference sequence). This CDR3 reads CSGGQGVSETQYF.

The gene calls are TRBV28 and TRBJ1-1; TCRdb indicates TRBD1, and absent DNA this call remains unverified. CDR1 MDHEN and CDR2 SYDVKM come from the germline V gene. The CDR3 covers 15 residues. The CDR3 loop is CASRKDRGRNTEAFF.

The rearrangement joins TRBV19 to TRBJ1-1; the D gene TCRdb calls, TRBD1, cannot be checked with no DNA. The CDR3 consists of 14 residues. CDR1 is LNHDA and CDR2 is SQIVND in the germline V gene (reference sequence). The CDR3 reads CASSTNRFLSEAFF.

The chain employs TRBV7-3 and TRBJ2-1. The germline gives CDR1 SGHTA, CDR2 FQGTGA. The CDR3 extends over 16 amino acids. CDR3: CASSLGPGGSYNEQFF.

This chain joins TRBV19 and TRBJ2-1; TCRdb reports TRBD2, a call that lacks DNA to check it against. The CDR3 is 16 residues long. Germline V lookup: CDR1 LNHDA, CDR2 SQIVND (reference sequence). The CDR3 reads CGSSMGLAGGLNEQFF.

This chain joins TRBV18 and TRBJ1-1; as DNA is missing, the TRBD1 call by TCRdb cannot be tested. The V gene's germline CDR1 is KGHSH and CDR2 LQKENI. CDR3 length: 15 amino acids. This chain's CDR3 is CASSPTQGVGTEAFF.

J is TRBJ2-1 and V is TRBV27; TCRdb reports TRBD1, a call that lacks DNA to check it against. CDR1 and CDR2 from the germline V gene are MNHEY and SMNVEV (reference sequence). The length of the CDR3 is 15 residues. The CDR3 protein is CASSLWDRDYNEQFF.

The V and J genes are TRBV7-2 and TRBJ2-2. The CDR3 covers 15 residues. Germline loops: CDR1 SGHTA, CDR2 FQGNSA. The CDR3 region is CASSLALRVAGELFF.

The chain links TRBV28 to TRBJ2-2; TCRdb reports TRBD1, a call that lacks DNA to check it against. The CDR3 is made up of 15 amino acids. From germline, CDR1 is MDHEN and CDR2 SYDVKM. CDR3 amino acids: CASSLSKGATGELFF. Drawing the rest from reference TRBV28 and TRBJ2-2, the complete variable domain is DVKVTQSSRYLVKRTGEKVFLECVQDMDHENMFWYRQDPGLGLRLIYFSYDVKMKEKGDIPEGYSVSREKKERFSLILESASTNQTSMYLCASSLSKGATGELFFGEGSRLTVL.

The CDR3 sequence is CASSYSIGDNEQFF. The V and J genes are TRBV6-2 or TRBV6-3 and TRBJ2-1. CDR1 is MNHEY, CDR2 SVGEGT, per germline. There are 14 residues in the CDR3.